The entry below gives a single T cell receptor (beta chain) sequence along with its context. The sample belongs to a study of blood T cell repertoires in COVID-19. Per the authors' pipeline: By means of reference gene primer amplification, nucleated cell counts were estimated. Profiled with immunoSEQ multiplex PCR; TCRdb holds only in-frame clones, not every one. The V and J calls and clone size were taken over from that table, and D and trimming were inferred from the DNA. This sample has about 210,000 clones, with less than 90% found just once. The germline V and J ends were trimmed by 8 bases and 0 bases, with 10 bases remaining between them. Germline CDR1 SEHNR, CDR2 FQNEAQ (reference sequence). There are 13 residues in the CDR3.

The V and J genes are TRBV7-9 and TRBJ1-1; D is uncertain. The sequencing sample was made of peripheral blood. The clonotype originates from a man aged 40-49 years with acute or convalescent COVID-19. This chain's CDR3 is CASLTAMNTEAFF. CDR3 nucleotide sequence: TGTGCCAGCTTGACTGCAATGAACACTGAAGCTTTCTTT.